A selection of T cell receptor beta chains follows, all from one sample in a study of chemoradiotherapy in HPV16-positive cancers. The method was immunoSEQ multiplex PCR; TCRdb's version includes in-frame clones alone and lacks a portion of them. This sample has approximately 10,000 clones, with 70% to 90% found just once. Here the sequenced sample was tumor tissue, taken from a patient who underwent chemoradiotherapy. Every receptor here comes from a human donor with HPV-associated anogenital cancer. Both conserved end residues are part of each CDR3. The D gene is left open where the match is weak. Clone sizes are given selectively: once, few, many, or a class where the clone is expanded.

abundance	v_gene	j_gene	d_gene	CDR3aa	CDR3nt
-	TRBV28	TRBJ1-4	-	CASSSTEYEKLFF	TGTGCCAGCAGTTCTACGGAATATGAAAAACTGTTTTTT
-	TRBV28	TRBJ1-1	TRBD1	CASNIGQGETEAFF	TGTGCCAGCAATATCGGACAGGGAGAGACTGAAGCTTTCTTT
-	TRBV5-1	TRBJ2-1	-	CASSPSGWSYNEQFF	TGCGCCAGCAGCCCGAGCGGGTGGTCCTACAATGAGCAGTTCTTC
once	TRBV11-2	TRBJ1-2	-	CASSLAMDTFYGYTF	TGTGCCAGCAGCTTAGCAATGGATACGTTCTATGGCTACACCTTC
-	TRBV4-1	TRBJ2-5	-	CASQATGPIQETQYF	TGCGCCAGTCAAGCGACAGGTCCAATCCAAGAGACCCAGTACTTC
-	TRBV9	TRBJ1-4	-	CASSVREGGLGEKLFF	TGTGCCAGCAGCGTAAGGGAGGGGGGGCTGGGTGAAAAACTGTTTTTT
-	TRBV19	TRBJ1-5	TRBD1	CASKTDRDGNQPQHF	TGTGCCAGTAAAACGGACAGGGATGGCAATCAGCCCCAGCATTTT
-	TRBV7-9	TRBJ1-5	-	CASSLAQGQPQHF	TGTGCCAGCAGCCTAGCGCAGGGGCAGCCCCAGCATTTT
few	TRBV5-1	TRBJ2-5	-	CASSPDPQETQYF	TGCGCCAGCAGCCCGGACCCTCAAGAGACCCAGTACTTC
once	TRBV7-6	TRBJ2-1	-	CASSLALALEQFF	TGTGCCAGCAGCTTAGCGCTAGCGCTGGAGCAGTTCTTC
once	TRBV6-1	TRBJ1-1	-	CASLTGFGSEAFF	TGTGCCAGCCTAACTGGGTTCGGGTCTGAAGCTTTCTTT
-	TRBV5-4	TRBJ2-6	TRBD2	CASTRGGSGANVLTF	TGTGCCAGCACCCGGGGGGGTTCTGGGGCCAACGTCCTGACTTTC
once	TRBV5-5	TRBJ1-5	-	CASSLGQLDQPQHF	TGTGCCAGCAGCTTGGGACAGCTAGATCAGCCCCAGCATTTT
few	TRBV27	TRBJ1-3	-	CASSLAGGNTIYF	TGTGCCAGCAGTTTAGCCGGGGGGAACACCATATATTTT
-	TRBV2	TRBJ1-2	-	CASNQLQGVGGYTF	TGTGCCAGCAATCAACTGCAGGGTGTCGGAGGCTACACCTTC
-	TRBV29-1	TRBJ1-6	-	CSVGEGPYNSPLHF	TGCAGCGTTGGAGAGGGGCCCTATAATTCACCCCTCCACTTT
-	TRBV11-2	TRBJ2-3	-	CASSLEDYYTDTQYF	TGTGCCAGCAGCTTAGAGGACTATTACACAGATACGCAGTATTTT
-	TRBV9	TRBJ2-2	-	CASSVAPGGAGELFF	TGTGCCAGCAGCGTAGCTCCAGGGGGGGCCGGGGAGCTGTTTTTT
medium-sized	TRBV7-9	TRBJ1-6	-	CASSLGGNSPLHF	TGTGCCAGCAGCTTAGGCGGAAATTCACCCCTCCACTTT
-	TRBV2	TRBJ2-7	-	CASMIRGDEQYF	TGTGCCAGCATGATAAGGGGGGACGAGCAGTACTTC
once	TRBV5-4	TRBJ2-2	-	CASSLGSGWGELFF	TGTGCCAGCAGCTTGGGTTCAGGATGGGGGGAGCTGTTTTTT
-	TRBV14	TRBJ1-4	-	CASSRRDPRGAEKLFF	TGTGCCAGCAGCCGCAGGGACCCCCGGGGAGCAGAAAAACTGTTTTTT
-	TRBV9	TRBJ1-5	-	CASSVRDNNQPQHF	TGTGCCAGCAGCGTAAGGGACAACAATCAGCCCCAGCATTTT
-	TRBV4-1	TRBJ2-1	TRBD1	CASSQADRRPAYNEQFF	TGCGCCAGCAGCCAAGCGGACAGGCGGCCCGCCTACAATGAGCAGTTCTTC
-	TRBV7-2	TRBJ1-2	-	CASSDARVGLRNGYTF	TGTGCCAGCAGTGATGCCCGGGTAGGCCTAAGGAATGGCTACACCTTC
-	TRBV5-6	TRBJ2-5	TRBD1	CASSPQGMVPQYF	TGTGCCAGCAGCCCACAGGGGATGGTGCCCCAGTACTTC
-	TRBV7-2	TRBJ1-2	TRBD1	CASSFGTALTNYGYTF	TGTGCCAGCAGCTTCGGGACAGCGCTCACTAACTATGGCTACACCTTC
-	TRBV6-5	TRBJ1-6	-	CASSYQGRGNSPLHF	TGTGCCAGCAGTTACCAGGGTAGGGGGAATTCACCCCTCCACTTT
-	TRBV5-1	TRBJ2-2	-	CASTLTGNTGELFF	TGCGCCAGCACCCTGACAGGGAACACCGGGGAGCTGTTTTTT
-	TRBV29-1	TRBJ1-2	TRBD1	CSGGTGGENYGYTF	TGCAGCGGAGGGACAGGGGGCGAGAATTATGGCTACACCTTC
-	TRBV6-5	TRBJ1-3	-	CASGLSVLNTIYF	TGTGCCAGCGGGCTTTCAGTATTAAACACCATATATTTT
once	TRBV19	TRBJ2-1	-	CASSMDVGGLKNEQFF	TGTGCCAGTAGCATGGATGTGGGGGGTCTAAAGAATGAGCAGTTCTTC
-	TRBV5-1	TRBJ2-7	-	CASSLAQNEQYF	TGCGCCAGCAGCTTGGCTCAGAACGAGCAGTACTTC